These T cell receptor beta chains were read from a single sample in a study of OX40 agonist ivuxolimab in advanced cancers. The method was immunoSEQ multiplex PCR; TCRdb's version includes in-frame clones alone and lacks a portion of them. This table has around 140,000 clones, 90% appearing once. Sequenced here: CD4+ or CD8+ T cells sorted from blood, sampled in a trial of the OX40 agonist ivuxolimab. These receptors all stem from an adult with an advanced solid tumor such as melanoma, head and neck, liver or kidney cancer. Each CDR3 is given with its conserved first and last residue. The order of the fields is V gene, D gene, clone size, J gene, CDR3 DNA, CDR3 protein. The D gene is left open where the match is weak. Clone size is stated in some rows and not others, as once, few, many or a class when expanded.

V gene: TRBV7-2; D gene: TRBD2; clone size: NA; J gene: TRBJ2-5; CDR3 DNA: TGTGCCAGCAGCTTAACTAGCGGGAGGGCCCTAGAGACCCAGTACTTC; CDR3 protein: CASSLTSGRALETQYF
V gene: TRBV7-2; D gene: NA; clone size: NA; J gene: TRBJ2-2; CDR3 DNA: TGTGCCAGCAGCAGCCTCGGAGGGGGTTTCGGGGAGCTGTTTTTT; CDR3 protein: CASSSLGGGFGELFF
V gene: TRBV28; D gene: NA; clone size: NA; J gene: TRBJ1-2; CDR3 DNA: TGTGCCAGCAGTTTAATCTCCCTGTCCGGATCCTATGGCTACACCTTC; CDR3 protein: CASSLISLSGSYGYTF
V gene: TRBV19; D gene: NA; clone size: NA; J gene: TRBJ1-5; CDR3 DNA: TGTGCCAGTAGTTGGCAGTATAGCAATCAGCCCCAGCATTTT; CDR3 protein: CASSWQYSNQPQHF
V gene: TRBV6-5; D gene: NA; clone size: once; J gene: TRBJ1-2; CDR3 DNA: TGTGCCAGCCGGGTTCCTAACTATGGCTACACCTTC; CDR3 protein: CASRVPNYGYTF
V gene: TRBV19; D gene: NA; clone size: NA; J gene: TRBJ1-4; CDR3 DNA: TGTGCCAGTAGTTCTGGGTATGGGGCTAATGAAAAACTGTTTTTT; CDR3 protein: CASSSGYGANEKLFF
V gene: TRBV19; D gene: TRBD1; clone size: NA; J gene: TRBJ2-5; CDR3 DNA: TGTGCCAGTAGGGACAGGGGGCGCTCGGAGACCCAGTACTTC; CDR3 protein: CASRDRGRSETQYF
V gene: TRBV2; D gene: TRBD1; clone size: NA; J gene: TRBJ1-1; CDR3 DNA: TGTGCCAGCAGTGAAAGTAGTACAGGGGCGACTGAAGCTTTCTTT; CDR3 protein: CASSESSTGATEAFF
V gene: TRBV25-1; D gene: NA; clone size: NA; J gene: TRBJ1-2; CDR3 DNA: TGTGCCAGCAGTGCCCAAAGGGGTGGCTACACCTTC; CDR3 protein: CASSAQRGGYTF
V gene: TRBV7-6; D gene: TRBD2; clone size: NA; J gene: TRBJ2-3; CDR3 DNA: TGTGCCAGCAGCGGGTGGACTAGCGGGAGACCGGAGGATACGCAGTATTTT; CDR3 protein: CASSGWTSGRPEDTQYF
V gene: TRBV27; D gene: NA; clone size: NA; J gene: TRBJ2-2; CDR3 DNA: TGTGCCAGCAGCCCGGGGTCAGGGAGTGTGCCCGGGGAGCTGTTTTTT; CDR3 protein: CASSPGSGSVPGELFF
V gene: TRBV11-2; D gene: NA; clone size: NA; J gene: TRBJ2-7; CDR3 DNA: TGTGCCAGCAGCTTCGACCGCTACGAGCAGTACTTC; CDR3 protein: CASSFDRYEQYF
V gene: TRBV25-1; D gene: TRBD1; clone size: NA; J gene: TRBJ1-1; CDR3 DNA: TGTGCCAGCAGCCCGGACAGGGGGCAGAACACTGAAGCTTTCTTT; CDR3 protein: CASSPDRGQNTEAFF
V gene: TRBV4-3; D gene: TRBD2; clone size: NA; J gene: TRBJ2-7; CDR3 DNA: TGCGCCAGCAGCCGAGAGGGACTAGCGGGAGTCTCCGAGCAGTACTTC; CDR3 protein: CASSREGLAGVSEQYF
V gene: TRBV5-6; D gene: TRBD1; clone size: NA; J gene: TRBJ1-1; CDR3 DNA: TGTGCCAGCAGCTTGGCCGCGACAGGGTCGAACACTGAAGCTTTCTTT; CDR3 protein: CASSLAATGSNTEAFF
V gene: TRBV19; D gene: NA; clone size: NA; J gene: TRBJ1-2; CDR3 DNA: TGTGCCAGTAGTATAGGGGAACAGCGGATGGAGGGCTACACCTTC; CDR3 protein: CASSIGEQRMEGYTF
V gene: TRBV5-1; D gene: TRBD1; clone size: once; J gene: TRBJ1-5; CDR3 DNA: TGCGCCAGCAGCTTACAGGGGGCTAGCAATCAGCCCCAGCATTTT; CDR3 protein: CASSLQGASNQPQHF
V gene: TRBV10-2; D gene: NA; clone size: few; J gene: TRBJ1-5; CDR3 DNA: TGCGCCAGCAGTGAGCGACAGGATCAGCATCAGCCCCAGCATTTT; CDR3 protein: CASSERQDQHQPQHF
V gene: TRBV15; D gene: TRBD1; clone size: NA; J gene: TRBJ2-1; CDR3 DNA: TGTGCCACCAGCAGAGATAAGACAGGGGGCTTTAACCCCTCCGCTCGTGAGCAGTTCTTC; CDR3 protein: CATSRDKTGGFNPSAREQFF
V gene: TRBV6-5; D gene: TRBD2; clone size: NA; J gene: TRBJ2-1; CDR3 DNA: TGTGCCAGCAGGAGTAGCGGGAGTATAAATGAGCAGTTCTTC; CDR3 protein: CASRSSGSINEQFF
V gene: TRBV19; D gene: TRBD1; clone size: NA; J gene: TRBJ2-1; CDR3 DNA: TGTGCCAGTAGTAGGCAGGGGGATTCTGCCTACAATGAGCAGTTCTTC; CDR3 protein: CASSRQGDSAYNEQFF
V gene: TRBV9; D gene: NA; clone size: NA; J gene: TRBJ1-4; CDR3 DNA: TGTGCCAGCAGCGCGACAGTTTCTGACTCCTATCAGAATGAAAAACTGTTTTTT; CDR3 protein: CASSATVSDSYQNEKLFF
V gene: TRBV28; D gene: NA; clone size: NA; J gene: TRBJ1-1; CDR3 DNA: TGTGCCAGCAGGGGGGAGGGGTATTCTCCTGTGAACACTGAAGCTTTCTTT; CDR3 protein: CASRGEGYSPVNTEAFF
V gene: TRBV5-6; D gene: NA; clone size: NA; J gene: TRBJ1-2; CDR3 DNA: TGTGCCAGCAGCACTACGGACAAGTTTAACTATGGCTACACCTTC; CDR3 protein: CASSTTDKFNYGYTF
V gene: TRBV4-2; D gene: NA; clone size: NA; J gene: TRBJ2-7; CDR3 DNA: TGTGCCAGCAGCCAAGATTGGGTGGACGGGACGGGCGACGAGCAGTACTTC; CDR3 protein: CASSQDWVDGTGDEQYF
V gene: TRBV5-1; D gene: TRBD2; clone size: NA; J gene: TRBJ2-3; CDR3 DNA: TGCGCCAGCATCTCCACTAGCGGACCCACAGATACGCAGTATTTT; CDR3 protein: CASISTSGPTDTQYF
V gene: TRBV4-1; D gene: NA; clone size: NA; J gene: TRBJ2-7; CDR3 DNA: TGCGCCAGCAGCGGCCAGTACGAGCAGTACTTC; CDR3 protein: CASSGQYEQYF
V gene: TRBV7-9; D gene: NA; clone size: NA; J gene: TRBJ2-3; CDR3 DNA: TGTGCCAGCAGCTTAGGAGTGCACAGGATGGGCACAGATACGCAGTATTTT; CDR3 protein: CASSLGVHRMGTDTQYF
V gene: TRBV6-5; D gene: NA; clone size: NA; J gene: TRBJ1-4; CDR3 DNA: TGTGCCAGCAGTTACTCGTCCGGGAGGACTAATGAAAAACTGTTTTTT; CDR3 protein: CASSYSSGRTNEKLFF
V gene: TRBV7-2; D gene: TRBD1; clone size: NA; J gene: TRBJ1-2; CDR3 DNA: TGTGCCAGCAGCTTTGGCTCCCGGGACAGGGATGGCTACACCTTC; CDR3 protein: CASSFGSRDRDGYTF
V gene: TRBV6-5; D gene: NA; clone size: NA; J gene: TRBJ1-4; CDR3 DNA: TGTGCCAGCAGTCCAAATTCAGAAAAACTGTTTTTT; CDR3 protein: CASSPNSEKLFF
V gene: TRBV2; D gene: TRBD1; clone size: NA; J gene: TRBJ1-2; CDR3 DNA: TGTGCCAGCAGTCTGGGGACAGCATATAACTATGGCTACACCTTC; CDR3 protein: CASSLGTAYNYGYTF
V gene: TRBV11-3; D gene: TRBD2; clone size: NA; J gene: TRBJ2-5; CDR3 DNA: TGTGCCAGCAGCTTAGGACTCGCGCGGGAGTATAGCCAAGAGACCCAGTACTTC; CDR3 protein: CASSLGLAREYSQETQYF
V gene: TRBV9; D gene: TRBD1; clone size: once; J gene: TRBJ1-2; CDR3 DNA: TGTGCCAGCAGTGTGGGACAGGGAGTTTGGTATGGCTACACCTTC; CDR3 protein: CASSVGQGVWYGYTF
V gene: TRBV6-5; D gene: NA; clone size: NA; J gene: TRBJ1-1; CDR3 DNA: TGTGCCAGCAGTTCGGGCCCGAACACTGAAGCTTTCTTT; CDR3 protein: CASSSGPNTEAFF
V gene: TRBV27; D gene: NA; clone size: NA; J gene: TRBJ1-2; CDR3 DNA: TGTGCCAGCAGTTTTGAGGGAAGCTATGGCTACACCTTC; CDR3 protein: CASSFEGSYGYTF
V gene: TRBV2; D gene: NA; clone size: NA; J gene: TRBJ2-1; CDR3 DNA: TGTGCCAGCAGTGACCGGGTTGGGTACAATGAGCAGTTCTTC; CDR3 protein: CASSDRVGYNEQFF
V gene: TRBV7-3; D gene: NA; clone size: NA; J gene: TRBJ2-1; CDR3 DNA: TGTGCCAGCAGCTTACTGGCTGCGTTCAGCCCCTACAATGAGCAGTTCTTC; CDR3 protein: CASSLLAAFSPYNEQFF
V gene: TRBV6-1; D gene: NA; clone size: NA; J gene: TRBJ2-6; CDR3 DNA: TGTGCCAGCAGTGAAACAGCTGGGGCCAACGTCCTGACTTTC; CDR3 protein: CASSETAGANVLTF
V gene: TRBV7-9; D gene: NA; clone size: NA; J gene: TRBJ1-1; CDR3 DNA: TGTGCCAGCAGCCCTATAAAGGAGCTTCAAACGAACACTGAAGCTTTCTTT; CDR3 protein: CASSPIKELQTNTEAFF
V gene: TRBV5-4; D gene: TRBD1; clone size: NA; J gene: TRBJ2-5; CDR3 DNA: TGTGCCAGCAGCTCAGGACAGGGCCCGAGGAAGGAGACCCAGTACTTC; CDR3 protein: CASSSGQGPRKETQYF
V gene: TRBV10-2; D gene: NA; clone size: NA; J gene: TRBJ2-2; CDR3 DNA: TGCGCCAGCTGCGACCGGGGAACAACCGGGGAGCTGTTTTTT; CDR3 protein: CASCDRGTTGELFF
V gene: TRBV28; D gene: NA; clone size: NA; J gene: TRBJ2-7; CDR3 DNA: TGTGCCAGCAGTTTAACTAGGGAGCAGTACTTC; CDR3 protein: CASSLTREQYF
V gene: TRBV28; D gene: TRBD1; clone size: NA; J gene: TRBJ1-2; CDR3 DNA: TGTGCCAGCAGTTTTGATATTCGGACAGGGAGGGACTATGGCTACACCTTC; CDR3 protein: CASSFDIRTGRDYGYTF
V gene: TRBV14; D gene: NA; clone size: NA; J gene: TRBJ2-2; CDR3 DNA: TGTGCCAGCAGCCTAAGGACAGACCTAAACACCGGGGAGCTGTTTTTT; CDR3 protein: CASSLRTDLNTGELFF
V gene: TRBV28; D gene: NA; clone size: NA; J gene: TRBJ2-7; CDR3 DNA: TGTGCCAGCAGTTTAAAAGTAATTAATTTGTTGTCCGAGCAGTACTTC; CDR3 protein: CASSLKVINLLSEQYF
V gene: TRBV7-2; D gene: NA; clone size: NA; J gene: TRBJ1-5; CDR3 DNA: TGTGCCAGCAGCCGGGGTAATCAGCCCCAGCATTTT; CDR3 protein: CASSRGNQPQHF
V gene: TRBV5-6; D gene: TRBD2; clone size: NA; J gene: TRBJ2-3; CDR3 DNA: TGTGCCAGCAGCTTTTTCCTAGCGGGCCCTAGCACAGATACGCAGTATTTT; CDR3 protein: CASSFFLAGPSTDTQYF
V gene: TRBV7-2; D gene: NA; clone size: NA; J gene: TRBJ2-1; CDR3 DNA: TGTGCCAGCAGCGTGGGACCTGAGGTCAATGAGCAGTTCTTC; CDR3 protein: CASSVGPEVNEQFF
V gene: TRBV15; D gene: NA; clone size: NA; J gene: TRBJ2-1; CDR3 DNA: TGTGCCACCAGCTCGGGACTCACTTCCTACAATGAGCAGTTCTTC; CDR3 protein: CATSSGLTSYNEQFF
V gene: TRBV18; D gene: TRBD1; clone size: NA; J gene: TRBJ2-1; CDR3 DNA: TGTGCCAGCTCAACTTCAGAGGGGGCGGCGGGCAATGAGCAGTTCTTC; CDR3 protein: CASSTSEGAAGNEQFF
V gene: TRBV7-9; D gene: NA; clone size: NA; J gene: TRBJ2-1; CDR3 DNA: TGTGCCAGCACCCCGGGGCGTTCGGTAGATGAGCAGTTCTTC; CDR3 protein: CASTPGRSVDEQFF
V gene: TRBV27; D gene: TRBD2; clone size: few; J gene: TRBJ2-1; CDR3 DNA: TGTGCCAGCAGCCATAGCGGGGTCAATGAGCAGTTCTTC; CDR3 protein: CASSHSGVNEQFF
V gene: TRBV28; D gene: TRBD1; clone size: NA; J gene: TRBJ1-2; CDR3 DNA: TGTGCCAGCGGCCAGGGGGCAGCGAACTATGGCTACACCTTC; CDR3 protein: CASGQGAANYGYTF